This is a list of T cell receptor beta chains from one sample in a study of T cell responses to AZD1222 COVID-19 vaccine. TCRdb's table, derived via immunoSEQ multiplex PCR, lists solely in-frame clones and lacks some. The table shows approximately 100,000 clones, with around 95% occurring only once. The sample consisted of peripheral blood, taken on day 0 of AZD1222 vaccination. The receptor set was obtained from an adult in good health. Both conserved end residues are part of each CDR3. The D gene is left open where the match is weak.

J: TRBJ2-5
D: .
V: TRBV18
DNA: TGTGCCAGCTCACCGTCGCAGGGGTCGAACCAAGAGACCCAGTACTTC
CDR3: CASSPSQGSNQETQYF

J: TRBJ1-6
D: .
V: TRBV4-3
DNA: TGCGCCAGCAGCCAAGATCGGGGAGAACGGACAGTCTATAATTCACCCCTCCACTTT
CDR3: CASSQDRGERTVYNSPLHF

J: TRBJ1-2
D: .
V: TRBV27
DNA: TGTGCCAGCAGACCTCGGGCCCGGGGGTATGGCTACACCTTC
CDR3: CASRPRARGYGYTF

J: TRBJ1-6
D: TRBD1
V: TRBV18
DNA: TGTGCCAGCTCACCAGACAGGGTTAGTTCACCCCTCCACTTT
CDR3: CASSPDRVSSPLHF

J: TRBJ2-1
D: .
V: TRBV6-5
DNA: TGTGCCAGCAGTCCGGATCGGATGGGTGAGCAGTTCTTC
CDR3: CASSPDRMGEQFF

J: TRBJ2-5
D: TRBD1
V: TRBV6-5
DNA: TGTGCCAGCATCGACAGGGTTTCGTGGGAGACCCAGTACTTC
CDR3: CASIDRVSWETQYF

J: TRBJ2-7
D: .
V: TRBV27
DNA: TGTGCCAGCAGTTCCCGGAGGGGTTTCAGCCACTACGAGCAGTACTTC
CDR3: CASSSRRGFSHYEQYF

J: TRBJ2-1
D: .
V: TRBV6-5
DNA: TGTGCCAGCAGGAGTAGCGGAGGGGATGAGCAGTTCTTC
CDR3: CASRSSGGDEQFF

J: TRBJ1-1
D: .
V: TRBV21-1
DNA: TGTGCCAGCAGCAAGTCAAGTGAAGCTTTCTTT
CDR3: CASSKSSEAFF

J: TRBJ1-4
D: TRBD1
V: TRBV5-1
DNA: TGCGCCAGCAGCTTGTCTCCCGGGACAGGGGATGAAAAACTGTTTTTT
CDR3: CASSLSPGTGDEKLFF

J: TRBJ1-5
D: .
V: TRBV6-4
DNA: TGTGCCAGCAGAAACAATCAGCCCCAGCATTTT
CDR3: CASRNNQPQHF

J: TRBJ1-2
D: .
V: TRBV7-9
DNA: TGTGCCAGCAGCTTCGGGGGTGACTATGGCTACACCTTC
CDR3: CASSFGGDYGYTF

J: TRBJ2-3
D: .
V: TRBV9
DNA: TGTGCCAGCAGCGTCGGCAGGAAGAGCACAGATACGCAGTATTTT
CDR3: CASSVGRKSTDTQYF

J: TRBJ1-1
D: .
V: TRBV7-9
DNA: TGTGCCAGCAGCGACCAACAGACAGGGAACACTGAAGCTTTCTTT
CDR3: CASSDQQTGNTEAFF

J: TRBJ2-7
D: TRBD1
V: TRBV6-5
DNA: TGTGCCAGCAGTTACCAGGACAGGGGGTACTCCTACGAGCAGTACTTC
CDR3: CASSYQDRGYSYEQYF